The rows below give T cell receptor beta chains drawn from one sample of a study of vaccination and CD4 T cells after COVID-19. TCRdb analysed the PCR reads with MiXCR anew, one entry per CDR3 protein. The sample includes 13,000 to 15,000 distinct CDR3 sequences, approximately 60% of them seen just once. No antigen is known for these receptors. The sequencing sample was made of CD4+ T cells from blood, cultured in vitro. Source of these receptors: a human donor who had recovered from COVID-19. Each CDR3 is given with its conserved first and last residue. The D gene is left open where the match is weak. The listing skips clone size in some rows; elsewhere it reads once, few, many or a size class.

D,J,V,size,CDR3,DNA
NA,TRBJ2-5,TRBV5-1,NA,CASSLDWDQETQYF,TGCGCCAGCAGCCTAGACTGGGACCAAGAGACCCAGTACTTC
TRBD2,TRBJ2-3,TRBV7-2,NA,CASSFSTSGNTDTQYF,TGTGCCAGCAGCTTTTCGACTAGCGGAAACACAGATACGCAGTATTTT
NA,TRBJ2-5,TRBV19,few,CASSTGPGKETQYF,TGTGCCAGTAGTACCGGACCGGGAAAAGAGACCCAGTACTTC
NA,TRBJ2-1,TRBV15,NA,CATSSPTPDSYNEQFF,TGTGCCACCAGCAGTCCGACCCCGGACAGTTACAATGAGCAGTTCTTC
TRBD2,TRBJ2-3,TRBV7-3,NA,CASSLMGLAGTDTQYF,TGTGCCAGCAGCTTAATGGGACTAGCGGGAACAGATACGCAGTATTTT
NA,TRBJ1-5,TRBV12-3/TRBV12-4,NA,CASSLGLTNQPQHF,TGTGCCAGCAGTTTAGGACTGACCAATCAGCCCCAGCATTTT
TRBD1,TRBJ1-1,TRBV5-4,few,CASSLGQGARRTEAFF,TGTGCCAGCAGCCTGGGACAGGGGGCGAGAAGGACTGAAGCTTTCTTT
TRBD1,TRBJ2-3,TRBV19,NA,CASSVQPGQGPPQYF,TGTGCCAGTAGTGTGCAACCGGGACAGGGTCCGCCGCAGTATTTT
NA,TRBJ1-5,TRBV20-1,few,CSASSPDNQPQHF,TGCAGTGCTAGCTCGCCAGATAATCAGCCCCAGCATTTT
NA,TRBJ2-3,TRBV6-1,few,CASSRDNTDTQYF,TGTGCCAGCAGTAGGGACAACACAGATACGCAGTATTTT
NA,TRBJ2-5,TRBV7-6,NA,CASSPRRGETQYF,TGTGCCAGCAGCCCACGCCGGGGAGAGACCCAGTACTTC
NA,TRBJ1-1,TRBV28,few,CASSDPSRSEAFF,TGTGCCAGCAGTGACCCCTCGCGGAGTGAAGCTTTCTTT
TRBD2,TRBJ2-7,TRBV20-1,medium-sized,CSASSMGASGRASPYEQYF,TGCAGTGCTAGTTCGATGGGGGCCAGCGGGAGGGCCAGCCCCTACGAGCAGTACTTC
TRBD2,TRBJ2-5,TRBV7-2,NA,CASSSITAGAARETQYF,TGTGCCAGCAGCTCCATCACAGCGGGAGCGGCGAGAGAGACCCAGTACTTC
NA,TRBJ1-2,TRBV2,once,CASSPGIPGNGYTF,TGTGCCAGCAGTCCAGGAATTCCGGGAAATGGCTACACCTTC
TRBD2,TRBJ2-1,TRBV20-1,few,CSANPRLAGGQDEQFF,TGCAGTGCTAACCCACGACTAGCGGGAGGGCAGGATGAGCAGTTCTTC
NA,TRBJ2-2,TRBV6-1,NA,CASKWSGSKITGELFF,TGTGCCAGCAAATGGAGCGGCTCAAAGATAACCGGGGAGCTGTTTTTT
NA,TRBJ1-2,TRBV10-3,NA,CASSPRFGAYGYTF,TGTGCCAGCAGTCCCCGATTTGGAGCCTATGGCTACACCTTC
TRBD1,TRBJ1-2,TRBV15,NA,CATSRRPGDRANYGYTF,TGTGCCACCAGCAGGAGACCAGGGGACAGGGCTAACTATGGCTACACCTTC
NA,TRBJ2-5,TRBV30,NA,CAWSVLVQETQYF,TGTGCCTGGAGTGTACTCGTCCAAGAGACCCAGTACTTC
TRBD1,TRBJ2-7,TRBV7-8,few,CASSFWDRGSYEQYF,TGTGCCAGCAGCTTCTGGGACAGGGGGAGTTACGAGCAGTACTTC
TRBD1,TRBJ2-7,TRBV19,NA,CASSIGGTGSYEQYF,TGTGCCAGTAGTATCGGTGGGACAGGATCCTACGAGCAGTACTTC
NA,TRBJ2-5,TRBV18,NA,CASSPPEGETQYF,TGTGCCAGCTCACCCCCCGAGGGAGAGACCCAGTACTTC
NA,TRBJ2-3,TRBV6-1,few,CASSEVRNRPDTQYF,TGTGCCAGCAGTGAAGTCAGGAATAGGCCAGATACGCAGTATTTT
NA,TRBJ2-2,TRBV20-1,NA,CSARGDLKNTGELFF,TGCAGTGCTAGAGGAGACCTAAAAAACACCGGGGAGCTGTTTTTT
TRBD1,TRBJ1-2,TRBV5-1,NA,CASSMTGDHYGYTF,TGCGCCAGCAGCATGACAGGGGATCACTATGGCTACACCTTC
NA,TRBJ2-1,TRBV7-8,once,CASSLRRERGNEQFF,TGTGCCAGCAGCTTAAGACGGGAGAGGGGCAATGAGCAGTTCTTC
NA,TRBJ1-5,TRBV20-1,NA,CSGNSGGNQPQHF,TGCAGTGGTAACTCGGGGGGAAATCAGCCCCAGCATTTT
NA,TRBJ2-7,TRBV20-1,NA,CSARGPTYEQYF,TGCAGTGCTAGGGGTCCGACCTACGAGCAGTACTTC
NA,TRBJ1-5,TRBV19,few,CASKGRQGNYSNQPQHF,TGTGCCAGTAAAGGGCGCCAGGGGAACTATAGCAATCAGCCCCAGCATTTT
NA,TRBJ1-5,TRBV10-3,NA,CAISADEGRSNQPQHF,TGTGCCATCAGTGCTGATGAAGGACGGAGCAATCAGCCCCAGCATTTT
TRBD2,TRBJ2-5,TRBV6-1,NA,CASSAGFWTSGRGGETQYF,TGTGCCAGCAGTGCAGGGTTTTGGACTAGCGGGAGGGGTGGGGAGACCCAGTACTTC
TRBD1,TRBJ2-7,TRBV5-1,NA,CASSSRRDRGEQYF,TGCGCCAGCAGCTCCCGCAGGGACAGGGGCGAGCAGTACTTC